The entry below gives a single T cell receptor beta chain sequence along with its context. The data were obtained in a study of blood T cell repertoires in COVID-19. Study-level background: Samples came from the United States, Italy and Spain, spanning acute and convalescent COVID-19. Nucleic acid was either cDNA or gDNA, and it came from T cells, B-cell-depleted T cells, or PBMCs.

Per the study methods: Cell counts per sample came from amplifying reference gene primers. Some clones are missing from TCRdb's copy, which holds only in-frame ones; the method was immunoSEQ multiplex PCR. That table is the source of V, J and clone size, and D and trimming were worked out from the DNA. The table records about 110,000 clones, around 80% of them present only once. Germline loops: CDR1 MDHEN, CDR2 SYDVKM. The CDR3 sequence is 13 residues long. Trimming cost V 4 bases and J 6 bases; bases outside gene matches: 6. This clonotype originated in a woman older than 75 with acute or convalescent COVID-19. The sequenced sample consisted of peripheral blood. V gene TRBV28 combines with J gene TRBJ2-7; 7 positions match TRBD2. The chain's CDR3 is CASSSGLSGEQYF. In DNA, the CDR3 is TGTGCCAGCAGTTCGGGACTATCGGGCGAGCAGTACTTC.